This TCR beta chain appears in the sequencing data of a study of blood T cell repertoires in COVID-19. The protocol was immunoSEQ multiplex PCR, while the TCRdb copy is restricted to in-frame clones and leaves out a portion. The sample holds 87,000 or so clones, 90% seen once. Germline trimming cut 6 bases from V and 4 bases from J; bases unmatched to any gene: 8. CDR1 and CDR2 from the germline V gene are MNHEY and SVGAGI. The CDR3 runs to 15 residues. The gene calls are TRBV6-5 and TRBJ2-1, with TRBD2 identical over 8 bases. Material for sequencing was peripheral blood. The clonotype originates from a man younger than 30 with COVID-19, enrolled during active disease. This chain's CDR3 is CASRPLAGQYNEQFF. Here the CDR3 DNA reads TGTGCCAGCAGACCCCTAGCGGGCCAGTACAATGAGCAGTTCTTC.